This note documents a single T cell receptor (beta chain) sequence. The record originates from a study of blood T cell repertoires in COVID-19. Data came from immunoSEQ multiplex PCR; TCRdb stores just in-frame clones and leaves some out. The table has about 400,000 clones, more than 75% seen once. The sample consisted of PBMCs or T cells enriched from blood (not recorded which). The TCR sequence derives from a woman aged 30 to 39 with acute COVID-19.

The CDR3 spells CASSSTAGTIYYEQYF. Written as DNA, the CDR3 is TGTGCCAGCAGTTCGACCGCCGGGACAATATACTACGAGCAGTACTTC. The V call is TRBV13, the J call TRBJ2-7, with D perhaps matching TRBD1 (6 bases). This CDR3 spans 16 amino acids. The ends were cut back, 6 bases at V and 3 bases at J, with 21 bases in the middle. Germline CDR1 and CDR2: PRHDT and FYEKMQ (reference sequence). The variable domain in full, with the rest retrieved from reference TRBV13 and TRBJ2-7, is AAGVIQSPRHLIKEKRETATLKCYPIPRHDTVYWYQQGPGQDPQFLISFYEKMQSDKGSIPDRFSAQQFSDYHSELNMSSLELGDSALYFCASSSTAGTIYYEQYFGPGTRLTVT.